This TCR beta chain emerged from a study of blood T cell repertoires in COVID-19. Across the whole study: Both acute and convalescent COVID-19 samples were obtained from the United States, Italy and Spain. Nucleic acid was either cDNA or gDNA, and it came from T cells, B-cell-depleted T cells, or PBMCs.

CDR1 and CDR2 from the germline V gene are SGHDN and FVKESK. With 2 bases removed from V and 3 bases from J, the gap between germline ends came to 5 bases. The CDR3 runs to 13 residues. Original data processing: Amplified reference gene primers provided the basis for estimating nucleated cell counts. Repertoires were generated with immunoSEQ multiplex PCR, while TCRdb's copy carries only in-frame clones and drops some. Clonal size and the V and J genes are those of that table, whereas D and trimming came from the DNA. The sample has 60,000 or so clones; around 86% are singletons. This receptor was taken from a woman of 80 years or more with acute or convalescent COVID-19. Sample: peripheral blood. This chain joins TRBV14 and TRBJ2-1; the D is unclear. CDR3 sequence: CASSQNSYNEQFF. For the CDR3, the DNA is TGTGCCAGCAGCCAAAACAGCTACAATGAGCAGTTCTTC.